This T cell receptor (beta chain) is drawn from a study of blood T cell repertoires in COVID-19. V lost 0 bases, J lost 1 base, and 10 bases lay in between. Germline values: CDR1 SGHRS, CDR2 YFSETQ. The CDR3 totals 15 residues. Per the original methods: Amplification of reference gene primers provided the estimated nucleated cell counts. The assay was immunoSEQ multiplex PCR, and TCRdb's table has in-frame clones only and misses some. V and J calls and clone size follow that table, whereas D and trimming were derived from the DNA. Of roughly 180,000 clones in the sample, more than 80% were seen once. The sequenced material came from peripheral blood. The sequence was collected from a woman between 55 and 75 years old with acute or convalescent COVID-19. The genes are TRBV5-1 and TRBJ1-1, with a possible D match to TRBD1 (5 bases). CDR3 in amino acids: CASSLARGANTEAFF. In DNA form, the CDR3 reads TGCGCCAGCAGCTTGGCCCGCGGGGCGAACACTGAAGCTTTCTTT.